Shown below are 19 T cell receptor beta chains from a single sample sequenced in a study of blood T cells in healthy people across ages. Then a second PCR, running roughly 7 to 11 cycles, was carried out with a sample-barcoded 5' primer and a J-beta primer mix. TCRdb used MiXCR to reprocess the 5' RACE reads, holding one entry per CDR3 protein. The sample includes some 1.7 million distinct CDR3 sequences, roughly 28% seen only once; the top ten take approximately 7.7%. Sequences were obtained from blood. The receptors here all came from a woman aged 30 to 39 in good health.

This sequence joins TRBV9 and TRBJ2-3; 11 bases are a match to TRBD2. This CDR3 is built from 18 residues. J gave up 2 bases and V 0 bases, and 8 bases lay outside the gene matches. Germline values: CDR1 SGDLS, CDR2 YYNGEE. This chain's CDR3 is CASSVDGLTSGTTDTQYF. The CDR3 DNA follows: TGTGCCAGCAGCGTAGATGGGTTGACTAGCGGGACCACAGATACGCAGTATTTT. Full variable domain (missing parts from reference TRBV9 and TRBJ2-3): DSGVTQTPKHLITATGQRVTLRCSPRSGDLSVYWYQQSLDQGLQFLIQYYNGEERAKGNILERFSAQQFPDLHSELNLSSLELGDSALYFCASSVDGLTSGTTDTQYFGPGTRLTVL.

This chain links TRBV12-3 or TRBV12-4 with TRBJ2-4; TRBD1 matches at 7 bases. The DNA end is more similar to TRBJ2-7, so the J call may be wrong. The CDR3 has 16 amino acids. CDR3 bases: TGTGCCAGCAGTTTAGCCCCGGGACAGACCTTAGGCGAGCAGTACTTC. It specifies CASSLAPGQTLGEQYF.

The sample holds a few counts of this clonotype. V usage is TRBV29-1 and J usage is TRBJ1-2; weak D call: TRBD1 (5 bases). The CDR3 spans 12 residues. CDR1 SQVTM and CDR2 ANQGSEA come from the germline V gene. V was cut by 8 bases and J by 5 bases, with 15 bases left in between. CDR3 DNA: TGCAGCCCCTGCGCAGGGAAGTATGGCTACACCTTC. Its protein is CSPCAGKYGYTF.

The DNA of the CDR3 is TGTGCCAGCGGGCGGTACCCCGGGGAGCTGTTTTTT. Residues: CASGRYPGELFF. V and J are TRBV6-2 or TRBV6-3 and TRBJ2-2, with no clear D. V was clipped by 8 bases and J by 6 bases, with 10 bases between them. This CDR3 has 12 amino acids. Germline CDR1 is MNHEY and CDR2 is SVGEGT.

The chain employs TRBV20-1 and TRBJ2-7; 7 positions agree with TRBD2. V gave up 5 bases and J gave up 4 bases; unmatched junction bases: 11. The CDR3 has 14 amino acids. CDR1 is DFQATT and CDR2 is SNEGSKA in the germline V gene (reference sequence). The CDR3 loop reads CSAASRAGAYEQYF. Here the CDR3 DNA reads TGCAGTGCTGCCTCGAGGGCGGGAGCGTACGAGCAGTACTTC.

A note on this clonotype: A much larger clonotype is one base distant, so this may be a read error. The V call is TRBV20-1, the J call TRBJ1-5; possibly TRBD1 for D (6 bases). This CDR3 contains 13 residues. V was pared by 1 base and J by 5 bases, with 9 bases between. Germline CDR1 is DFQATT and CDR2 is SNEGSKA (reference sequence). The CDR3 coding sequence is TGCAGTGCTAGAGGGACAGTCGATCAGCCCCAGCATTTT. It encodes CSARGTVDQPQHF.

The CDR3 nucleotides are TGCGCCAGCAGCCAAGATGGACAGGGAAACTATGGCTACACCTTC. Translating gives CASSQDGQGNYGYTF. V and J are TRBV4-1 and TRBJ1-2, with TRBD1 identical over 8 bases. CDR1 and CDR2 from the germline V gene are MGHRA and YSYEKL. The trim removed 0 bases at V and 2 bases at J, leaving 2 bases unmatched. The CDR3 is made up of 15 amino acids.

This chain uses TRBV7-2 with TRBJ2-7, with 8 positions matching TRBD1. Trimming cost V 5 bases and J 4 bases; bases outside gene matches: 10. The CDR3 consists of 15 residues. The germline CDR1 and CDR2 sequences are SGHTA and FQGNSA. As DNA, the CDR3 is TGTGCCAGCAGCCTCGACAGGGGCCCGGGGTACGAGCAGTACTTC. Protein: CASSLDRGPGYEQYF.

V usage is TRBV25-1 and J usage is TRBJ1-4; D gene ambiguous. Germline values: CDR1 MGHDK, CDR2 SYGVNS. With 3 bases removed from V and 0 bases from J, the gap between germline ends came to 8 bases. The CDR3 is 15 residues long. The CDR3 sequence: CASSDLVATNEKLFF. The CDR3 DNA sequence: TGTGCCAGCAGTGACCTTGTTGCAACTAATGAAAAACTGTTTTTT.

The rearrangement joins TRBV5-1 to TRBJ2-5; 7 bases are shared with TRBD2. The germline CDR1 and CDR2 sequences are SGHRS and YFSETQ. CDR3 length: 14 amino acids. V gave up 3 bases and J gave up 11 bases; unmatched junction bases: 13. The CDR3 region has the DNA TGCGCCAGCAGCTGGGCTGCGGGGGTCCAAGAGCAGTACTTC. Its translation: CASSWAAGVQEQYF.

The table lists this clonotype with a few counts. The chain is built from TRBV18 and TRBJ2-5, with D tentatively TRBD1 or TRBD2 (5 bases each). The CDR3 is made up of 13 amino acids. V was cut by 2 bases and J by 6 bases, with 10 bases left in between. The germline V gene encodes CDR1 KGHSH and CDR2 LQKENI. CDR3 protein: CASSPARGQTQYF. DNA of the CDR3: TGTGCCAGCTCACCAGCTAGGGGACAGACCCAGTACTTC.

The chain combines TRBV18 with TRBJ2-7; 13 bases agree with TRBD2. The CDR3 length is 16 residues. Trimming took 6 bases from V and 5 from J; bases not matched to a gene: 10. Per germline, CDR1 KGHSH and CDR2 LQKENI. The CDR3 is CASSQGTSGIPNEQYF. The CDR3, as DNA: TGTGCCAGCTCCCAAGGGACTAGCGGGATTCCGAACGAGCAGTACTTC.

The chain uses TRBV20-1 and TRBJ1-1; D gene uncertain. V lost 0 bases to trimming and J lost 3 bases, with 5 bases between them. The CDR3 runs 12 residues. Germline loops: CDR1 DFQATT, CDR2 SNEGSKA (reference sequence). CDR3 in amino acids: CSARDRYTEAFF. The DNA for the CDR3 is TGCAGTGCTAGAGATCGATACACTGAAGCTTTCTTT.

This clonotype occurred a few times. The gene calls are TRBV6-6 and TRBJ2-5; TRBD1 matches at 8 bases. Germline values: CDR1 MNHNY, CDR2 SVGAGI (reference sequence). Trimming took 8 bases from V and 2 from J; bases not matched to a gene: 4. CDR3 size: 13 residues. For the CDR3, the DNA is TGTGCCAGCCTAGGACAGGGTCAAGAGACCCAGTACTTC. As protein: CASLGQGQETQYF.

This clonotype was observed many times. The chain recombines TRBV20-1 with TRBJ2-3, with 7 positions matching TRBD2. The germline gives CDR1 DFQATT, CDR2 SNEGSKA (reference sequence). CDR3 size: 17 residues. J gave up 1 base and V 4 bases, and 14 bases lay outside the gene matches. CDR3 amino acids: CSAKAPISGAGTDTQYF. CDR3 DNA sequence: TGCAGTGCTAAGGCACCTATAAGCGGGGCAGGCACAGATACGCAGTATTTT.

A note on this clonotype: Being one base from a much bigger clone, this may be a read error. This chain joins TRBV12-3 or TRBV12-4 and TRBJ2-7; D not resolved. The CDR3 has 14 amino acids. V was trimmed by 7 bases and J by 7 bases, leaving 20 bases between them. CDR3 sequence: CASTPSDSYNEQYF. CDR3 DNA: TGTGCCAGCACCCCTAGTGATTCCTACAATGAGCAGTACTTC.

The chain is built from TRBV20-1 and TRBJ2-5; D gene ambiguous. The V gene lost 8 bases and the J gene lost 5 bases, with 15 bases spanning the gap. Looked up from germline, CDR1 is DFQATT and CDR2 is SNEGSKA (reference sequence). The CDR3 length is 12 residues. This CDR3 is CSSLPGRETQYF. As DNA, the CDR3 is TGCAGTTCCCTACCGGGTCGGGAGACCCAGTACTTC.

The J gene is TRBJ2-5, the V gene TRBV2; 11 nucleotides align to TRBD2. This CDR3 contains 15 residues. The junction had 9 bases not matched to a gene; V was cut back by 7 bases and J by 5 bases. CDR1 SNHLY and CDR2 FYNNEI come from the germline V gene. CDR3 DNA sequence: TGTGCCAGCACCCTAGGGACTAGCGGTAGGGAGACCCAGTACTTC. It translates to CASTLGTSGRETQYF.

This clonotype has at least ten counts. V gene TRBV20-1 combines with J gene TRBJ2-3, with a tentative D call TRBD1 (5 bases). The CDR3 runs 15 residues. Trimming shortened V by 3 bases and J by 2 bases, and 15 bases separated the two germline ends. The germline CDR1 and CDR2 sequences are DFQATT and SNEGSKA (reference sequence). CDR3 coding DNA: TGCAGTGCTAGCATGGGGCGGACCCTCACAGATACGCAGTATTTT. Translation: CSASMGRTLTDTQYF.